This T cell receptor (beta chain) was documented in a study of PD-1 blockade in classical Hodgkin lymphoma. Study results and limitations: With respect to the repertoire differences, their causes, possibly disease activity or prior therapy, remain undefined.

The CDR3 extends over 14 amino acids. Germline assignment: CDR1 SNHLY and CDR2 FYNNEI. Trimming stripped 6 bases from V and 0 bases from J, with 12 bases between. TCRdb's table, derived via immunoSEQ multiplex PCR, lists solely in-frame clones and lacks some. Of tens of thousands of clones in the sample, 89% were seen once. As concerns this clone: What it binds is not known.

The time point here: newly diagnosed, previously untreated cHL patient sample. Out of thawed PBMCs, magnetic negative selection purified CD4+ T cells. The genes are TRBV2 and TRBJ2-7, with D tentatively TRBD1 (6 bases). The source of this sequence is a human donor with classical Hodgkin lymphoma. The specimen sequenced was CD4+ T cells from blood. For the CDR3, the DNA is TGTGCCAGCAGGCATAGGGGGAGCTCCTACGAGCAGTACTTC. Translating gives CASRHRGSSYEQYF.